This T cell receptor (beta chain) was captured by sequencing in a study of blood T cell repertoires in COVID-19. Across the study: The origin of the acute and convalescent COVID-19 samples was the United States, Italy and Spain.

The V gene's germline CDR1 is SGHRS and CDR2 YFSETQ. The V gene lost 4 bases and the J gene lost 4 bases, with 16 bases spanning the gap. The CDR3 totals 15 residues. The assay was immunoSEQ multiplex PCR, and TCRdb's table has in-frame clones only and misses some. The sample includes 410,000 or so clones, around 89% of them seen just once. This chain uses TRBV5-1 with TRBJ2-3, with TRBD2 as a possible D gene (6 bases). This sequence was found in a woman in her thirties or forties with COVID-19, enrolled during active disease. The sample was peripheral blood. In DNA form, the CDR3 reads TGCGCCAGCAGCCTACTCGGGAGTGTGGCAGATACGCAGTATTTT. It yields the protein CASSLLGSVADTQYF.